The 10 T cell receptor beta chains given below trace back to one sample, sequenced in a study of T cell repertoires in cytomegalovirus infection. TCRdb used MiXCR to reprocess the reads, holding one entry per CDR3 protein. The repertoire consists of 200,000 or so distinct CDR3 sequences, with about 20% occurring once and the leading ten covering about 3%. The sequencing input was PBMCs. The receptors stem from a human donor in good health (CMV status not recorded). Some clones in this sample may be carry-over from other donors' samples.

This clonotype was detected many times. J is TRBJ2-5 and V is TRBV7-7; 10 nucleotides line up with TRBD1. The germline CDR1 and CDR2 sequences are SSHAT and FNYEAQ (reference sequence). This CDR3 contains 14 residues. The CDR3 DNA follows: TGTGCTAGCGGTCCCGGGACAGGGGAAGAGACCCAGTACTTC. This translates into CASGPGTGEETQYF.

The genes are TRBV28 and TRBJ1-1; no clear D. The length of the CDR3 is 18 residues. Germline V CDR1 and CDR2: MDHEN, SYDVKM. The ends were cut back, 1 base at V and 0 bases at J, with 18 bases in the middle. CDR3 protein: CASSLYLGRERLNTEAFF. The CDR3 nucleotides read TGTGCCAGCAGTTTATATTTGGGAAGGGAGCGTTTGAACACTGAAGCTTTCTTT.

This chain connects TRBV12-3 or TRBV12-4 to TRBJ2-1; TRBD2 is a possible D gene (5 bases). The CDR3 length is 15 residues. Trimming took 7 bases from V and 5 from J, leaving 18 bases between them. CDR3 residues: CASTATASPNNEQFF. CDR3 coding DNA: TGTGCCAGCACCGCTACGGCTAGCCCCAACAATGAGCAGTTCTTC.

The CDR3 reads CASSGRGSGASGNTIYF. Written as DNA, the CDR3 is TGTGCCAGCAGTGGCCGCGGATCGGGGGCCTCTGGAAACACCATATATTTT. The chain carries TRBV2 and TRBJ1-3; TRBD1 is a possible D gene (6 bases). CDR3 length: 17 residues. Germline loops: CDR1 SNHLY, CDR2 FYNNEI. V was clipped by 4 bases and J by 0 bases, with 16 bases between them.

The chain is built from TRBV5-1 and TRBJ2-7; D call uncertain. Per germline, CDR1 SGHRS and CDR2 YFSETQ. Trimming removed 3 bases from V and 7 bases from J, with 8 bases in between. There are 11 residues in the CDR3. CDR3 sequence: CASSSFGEQYF. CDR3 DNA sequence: TGCGCCAGCAGCTCATTTGGAGAGCAGTACTTC.

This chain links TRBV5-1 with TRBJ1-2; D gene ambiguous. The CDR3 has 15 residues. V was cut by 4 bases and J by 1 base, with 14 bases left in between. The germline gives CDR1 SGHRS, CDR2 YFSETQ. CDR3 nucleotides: TGCGCCAGCAGCCCCGATGGGCGTGTTAACTATGGCTACACCTTC. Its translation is CASSPDGRVNYGYTF. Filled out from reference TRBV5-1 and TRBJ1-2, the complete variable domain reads KAGVTQTPRYLIKTRGQQVTLSCSPISGHRSVSWYQQTPGQGLQFLFEYFSETQRNKGNFPGRFSGRQFSNSRSEMNVSTLELGDSALYLCASSPDGRVNYGYTFGSGTRLTVV.

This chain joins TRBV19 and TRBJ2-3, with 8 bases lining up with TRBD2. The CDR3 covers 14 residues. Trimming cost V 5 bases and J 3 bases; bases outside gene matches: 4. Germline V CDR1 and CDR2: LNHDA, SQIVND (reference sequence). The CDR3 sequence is CASSEVAGTDTQYF. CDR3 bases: TGTGCCAGTAGTGAGGTAGCGGGGACAGATACGCAGTATTTT. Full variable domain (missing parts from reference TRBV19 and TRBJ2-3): DGGITQSPKYLFRKEGQNVTLSCEQNLNHDAMYWYRQDPGQGLRLIYYSQIVNDFQKGDIAEGYSVSREKKESFPLTVTSAQKNPTAFYLCASSEVAGTDTQYFGPGTRLTVL.

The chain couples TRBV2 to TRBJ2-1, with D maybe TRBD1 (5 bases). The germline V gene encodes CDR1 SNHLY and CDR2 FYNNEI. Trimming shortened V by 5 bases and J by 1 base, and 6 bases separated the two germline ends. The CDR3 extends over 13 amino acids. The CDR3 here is CASSTGSYNEQFF. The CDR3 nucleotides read TGTGCCAGCAGTACAGGTTCCTACAATGAGCAGTTCTTC.

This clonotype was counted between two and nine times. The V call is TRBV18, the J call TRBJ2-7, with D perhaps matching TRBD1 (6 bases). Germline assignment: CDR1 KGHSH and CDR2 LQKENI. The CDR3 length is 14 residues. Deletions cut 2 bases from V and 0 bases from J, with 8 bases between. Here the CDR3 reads CASSPTGSSYEQYF. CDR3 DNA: TGTGCCAGCTCACCAACAGGGAGCTCCTACGAGCAGTACTTC.

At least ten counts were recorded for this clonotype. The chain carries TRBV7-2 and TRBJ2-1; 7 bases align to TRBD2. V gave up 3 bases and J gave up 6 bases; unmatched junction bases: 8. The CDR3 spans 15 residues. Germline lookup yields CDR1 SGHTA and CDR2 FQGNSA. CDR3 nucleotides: TGTGCCAGCAGCTTCGGAGTGGCTAGCGGCAATGAGCAGTTCTTC. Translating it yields CASSFGVASGNEQFF.